The rows below give T cell receptor beta chains drawn from one sample of a study of shared clonotypes between healthy human individuals. Clones were read by immunoSEQ multiplex PCR, and TCRdb kept only the in-frame ones, dropping some. The sample records about 1 million clones, roughly 70% being singletons. Sequenced material: memory CD4+ T cells sorted from blood. Receptors were obtained from a man between 18 and 35 years old in good health. The CDR3 runs from the conserved cysteine through the conserved F or W. The order of the fields is D gene, clone size, J gene, V gene, CDR3 protein, CDR3 DNA. The D gene is left open where the match is weak. For some rows the clone size is stated as once, few or many, or as a class when expanded; others skip it.

TRBD1 | few | TRBJ1-1 | TRBV27 | CASRVQGASGTEAFF | TGTGCCAGCAGGGTACAGGGGGCCTCGGGAACTGAAGCTTTCTTT
TRBD1 | once | TRBJ1-4 | TRBV10-3 | CAISESLTGQANEKLFF | TGTGCCATCAGTGAGAGCCTTACCGGACAGGCGAATGAAAAACTGTTTTTT
NA | NA | TRBJ1-5 | TRBV5-8 | CASSLGSGTNNQPQHF | TGTGCCAGCAGCTTGGGTTCCGGGACTAACAATCAGCCCCAGCATTTT
NA | NA | TRBJ1-2 | TRBV7-9 | CASSFHQRGGYGYTF | TGTGCCAGCAGCTTCCACCAAAGGGGGGGCTATGGCTACACCTTC
TRBD2 | NA | TRBJ2-3 | TRBV7-2 | CASSLVASGGGTDTQYF | TGTGCCAGCAGCTTAGTGGCTAGCGGGGGAGGGACAGATACGCAGTATTTT
NA | NA | TRBJ2-4 | TRBV29-1 | CSVEEGAKNIQYF | TGCAGCGTTGAGGAGGGGGCCAAAAACATTCAGTACTTC
TRBD1 | NA | TRBJ2-5 | TRBV7-9 | CASSAPNRGQETQYF | TGTGCCAGCAGCGCGCCGAACAGGGGCCAAGAGACCCAGTACTTC
NA | NA | TRBJ2-3 | TRBV29-1 | CSVADRDTQYF | TGCAGCGTAGCTGATAGAGATACGCAGTATTTT
NA | NA | TRBJ2-3 | TRBV7-2 | CASRLRGQGTDTQYF | TGTGCCAGCAGATTACGGGGGCAGGGCACAGATACGCAGTATTTT
NA | NA | TRBJ2-3 | TRBV9 | CASSPPDFPSRQYF | TGTGCCAGCAGCCCACCGGACTTCCCCTCGAGGCAGTATTTT
NA | few | TRBJ2-2 | TRBV30 | CAWSVRPGGAGELFF | TGTGCCTGGAGTGTACGCCCAGGAGGGGCCGGGGAGCTGTTTTTT
NA | NA | TRBJ2-5 | TRBV4-1 | CASSRGGMGREVETQYF | TGCGCCAGCAGCCGGGGAGGTATGGGCAGGGAGGTGGAGACCCAGTACTTC
NA | NA | TRBJ1-1 | TRBV10-3 | CAISGGGGLENTEAFF | TGTGCCATCAGTGGGGGTGGAGGATTAGAGAACACTGAAGCTTTCTTT
NA | NA | TRBJ2-7 | TRBV7-9 | CASSLAYSTGRIYEQYF | TGTGCCAGCAGCTTAGCGTATTCGACAGGGAGGATCTACGAGCAGTACTTC
TRBD2 | few | TRBJ2-1 | TRBV5-8 | CASSLYTSGGYNEQFF | TGTGCCAGCAGCTTATACACTAGCGGGGGATACAATGAGCAGTTCTTC
NA | NA | TRBJ1-2 | TRBV29-1 | CSVEDRTGVNGYTF | TGCAGCGTTGAAGATCGTACGGGGGTTAATGGCTACACCTTC
TRBD1 | NA | TRBJ1-6 | TRBV5-6 | CASSSTETGWNSPLHF | TGTGCCAGCAGCTCGACAGAGACAGGGTGGAATTCACCCCTCCACTTT
NA | NA | TRBJ2-3 | TRBV19 | CASSDRPTDTQYF | TGTGCCAGTAGTGACAGACCCACAGATACGCAGTATTTT
NA | few | TRBJ2-2 | TRBV5-6 | CASSLQGRSNTGELFF | TGTGCCAGCAGCTTGCAGGGGCGCTCAAACACCGGGGAGCTGTTTTTT
TRBD1 | NA | TRBJ2-3 | TRBV5-1 | CASSFLGQGGADTQYF | TGCGCCAGCAGCTTCCTGGGACAGGGTGGGGCAGATACGCAGTATTTT
NA | NA | TRBJ2-7 | TRBV7-9 | CASSLGRGRGTYEQYF | TGTGCCAGCAGCTTAGGTAGGGGACGTGGGACCTACGAGCAGTACTTC
TRBD2 | NA | TRBJ2-5 | TRBV7-2 | CASSPRTSGLETQYF | TGTGCCAGCAGCCCCAGGACTAGCGGGCTCGAGACCCAGTACTTC
NA | NA | TRBJ2-5 | TRBV7-6 | CASSLPKLETQYF | TGTGCCAGCAGCCTCCCCAAACTGGAGACCCAGTACTTC
NA | NA | TRBJ2-7 | TRBV30 | CAWRLGRVKGEQYF | TGTGCCTGGAGATTGGGCAGGGTCAAAGGCGAGCAGTACTTC
NA | NA | TRBJ2-3 | TRBV10-3 | CAISGGASATDTQYF | TGTGCCATCAGTGGGGGGGCTAGCGCCACAGATACGCAGTATTTT
TRBD2 | NA | TRBJ2-3 | TRBV6-6 | CASSQGLAPSPQYF | TGTGCCAGCAGCCAAGGACTAGCCCCATCGCCGCAGTATTTT
NA | NA | TRBJ2-2 | TRBV28 | CASIHSSAGELFF | TGTGCCAGCATCCATAGTTCGGCCGGGGAGCTGTTTTTT